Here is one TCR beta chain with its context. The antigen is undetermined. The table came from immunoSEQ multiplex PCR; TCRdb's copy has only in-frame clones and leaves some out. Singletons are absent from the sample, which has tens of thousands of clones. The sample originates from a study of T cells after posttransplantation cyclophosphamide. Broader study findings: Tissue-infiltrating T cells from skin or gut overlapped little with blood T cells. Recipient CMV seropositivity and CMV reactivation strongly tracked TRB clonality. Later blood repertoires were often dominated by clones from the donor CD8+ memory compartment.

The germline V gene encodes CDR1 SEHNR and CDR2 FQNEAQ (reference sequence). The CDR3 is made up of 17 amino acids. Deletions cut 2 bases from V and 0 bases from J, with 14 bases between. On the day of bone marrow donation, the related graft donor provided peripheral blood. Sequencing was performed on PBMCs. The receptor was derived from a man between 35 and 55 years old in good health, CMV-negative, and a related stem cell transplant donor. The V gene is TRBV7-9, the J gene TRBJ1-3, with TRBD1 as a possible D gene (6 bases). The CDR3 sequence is CASSLWHATGSGNTIYF. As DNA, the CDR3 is TGTGCCAGCAGCTTATGGCACGCGACAGGCTCTGGAAACACCATATATTTT.